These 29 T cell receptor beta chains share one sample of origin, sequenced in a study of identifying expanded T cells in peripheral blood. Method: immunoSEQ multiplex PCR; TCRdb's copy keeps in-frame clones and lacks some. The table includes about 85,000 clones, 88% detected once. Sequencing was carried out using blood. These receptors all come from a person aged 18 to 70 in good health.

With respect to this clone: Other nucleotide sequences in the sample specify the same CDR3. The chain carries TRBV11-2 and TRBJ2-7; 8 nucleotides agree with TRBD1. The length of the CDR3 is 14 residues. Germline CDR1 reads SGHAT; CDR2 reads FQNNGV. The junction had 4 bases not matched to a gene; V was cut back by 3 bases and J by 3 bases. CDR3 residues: CASSFGTGDYEQYF. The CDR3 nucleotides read TGTGCCAGCAGCTTTGGGACAGGTGACTACGAGCAGTACTTC.

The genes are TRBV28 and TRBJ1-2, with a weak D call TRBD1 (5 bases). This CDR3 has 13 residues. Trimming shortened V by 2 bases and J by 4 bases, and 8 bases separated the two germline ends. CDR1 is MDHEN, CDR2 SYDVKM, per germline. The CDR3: CASSLGGPYGYTF. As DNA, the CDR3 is TGTGCCAGCAGTTTAGGGGGTCCCTATGGCTACACCTTC.

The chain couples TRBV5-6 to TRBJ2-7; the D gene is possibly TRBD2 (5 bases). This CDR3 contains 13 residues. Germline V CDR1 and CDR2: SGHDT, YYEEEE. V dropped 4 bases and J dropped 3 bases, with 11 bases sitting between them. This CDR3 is CASSPGVSYEQYF. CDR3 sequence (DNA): TGTGCCAGCAGCCCCGGGGTGAGCTACGAGCAGTACTTC.

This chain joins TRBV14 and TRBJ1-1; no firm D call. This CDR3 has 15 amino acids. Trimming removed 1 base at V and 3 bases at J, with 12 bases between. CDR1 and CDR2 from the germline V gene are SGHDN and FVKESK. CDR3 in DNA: TGTGCCAGCAGCCAAGGGCCGGCGGGGTACACTGAAGCTTTCTTT. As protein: CASSQGPAGYTEAFF. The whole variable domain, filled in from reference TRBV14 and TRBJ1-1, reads EAGVTQFPSHSVIEKGQTVTLRCDPISGHDNLYWYRRVMGKEIKFLLHFVKESKQDESGMPNNRFLAERTGGTYSTLKVQPAELEDSGVYFCASSQGPAGYTEAFFGQGTRLTVV.

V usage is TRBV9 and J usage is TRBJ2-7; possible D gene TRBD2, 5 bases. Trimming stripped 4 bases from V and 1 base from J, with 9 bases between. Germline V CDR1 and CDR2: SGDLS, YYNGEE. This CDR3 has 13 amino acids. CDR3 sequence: CASSPGESYEQYF. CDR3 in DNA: TGTGCCAGCAGCCCCGGGGAGTCCTACGAGCAGTACTTC.

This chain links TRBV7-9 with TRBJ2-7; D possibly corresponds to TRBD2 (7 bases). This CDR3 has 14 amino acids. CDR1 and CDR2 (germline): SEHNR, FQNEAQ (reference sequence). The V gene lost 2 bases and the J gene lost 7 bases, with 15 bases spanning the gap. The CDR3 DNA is TGTGCCAGCAGCTTAAGCGTGGGGGGGCAAGAGCAGTACTTC. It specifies CASSLSVGGQEQYF.

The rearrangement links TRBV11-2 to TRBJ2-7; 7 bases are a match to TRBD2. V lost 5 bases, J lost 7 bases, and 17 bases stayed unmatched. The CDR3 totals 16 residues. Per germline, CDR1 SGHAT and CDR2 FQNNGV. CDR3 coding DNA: TGTGCCAGCAGCCTGGTAGATACGGCGGGGGAGACTGAGCAGTACTTC. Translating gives CASSLVDTAGETEQYF.

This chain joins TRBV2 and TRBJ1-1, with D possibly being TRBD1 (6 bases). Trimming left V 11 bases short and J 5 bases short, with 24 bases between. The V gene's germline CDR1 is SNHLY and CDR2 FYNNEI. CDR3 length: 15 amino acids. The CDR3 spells CAAIVSGGAGTEAFF. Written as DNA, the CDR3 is TGTGCCGCAATCGTAAGCGGGGGCGCGGGTACTGAAGCTTTCTTT.

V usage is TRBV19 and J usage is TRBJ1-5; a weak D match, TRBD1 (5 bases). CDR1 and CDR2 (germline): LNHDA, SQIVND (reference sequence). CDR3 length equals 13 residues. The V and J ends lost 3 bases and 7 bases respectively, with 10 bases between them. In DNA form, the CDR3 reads TGTGCCAGTAGTATTGGGGGTGCCCAGCCCCAGCATTTT. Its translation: CASSIGGAQPQHF.

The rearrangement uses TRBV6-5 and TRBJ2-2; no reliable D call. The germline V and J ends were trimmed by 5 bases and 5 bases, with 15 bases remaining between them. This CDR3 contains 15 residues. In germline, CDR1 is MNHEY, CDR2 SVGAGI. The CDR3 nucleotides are TGTGCCAGCAGTAGCGCTGAAGTGGGAACCGGGGAGCTGTTTTTT. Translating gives CASSSAEVGTGELFF.

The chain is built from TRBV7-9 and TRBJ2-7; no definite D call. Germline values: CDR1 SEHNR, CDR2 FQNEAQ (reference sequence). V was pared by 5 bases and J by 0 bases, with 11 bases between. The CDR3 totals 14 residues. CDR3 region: CASSRDGNSYEQYF. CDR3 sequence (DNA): TGTGCCAGCAGCCGAGACGGAAACTCCTACGAGCAGTACTTC.

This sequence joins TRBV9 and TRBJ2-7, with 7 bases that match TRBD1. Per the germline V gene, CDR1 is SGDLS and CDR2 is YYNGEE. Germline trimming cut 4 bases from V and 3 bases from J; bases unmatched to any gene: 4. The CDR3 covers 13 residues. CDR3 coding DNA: TGTGCCAGCAGCTCGGGACAGCTCTACGAGCAGTACTTC. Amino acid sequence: CASSSGQLYEQYF.

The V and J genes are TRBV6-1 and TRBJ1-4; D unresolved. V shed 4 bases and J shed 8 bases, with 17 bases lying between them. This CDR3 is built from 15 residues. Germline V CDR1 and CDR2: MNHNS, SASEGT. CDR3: CASSVNTLPLEKLFF. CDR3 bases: TGTGCCAGCAGTGTTAACACGCTCCCTCTAGAAAAACTGTTTTTT.

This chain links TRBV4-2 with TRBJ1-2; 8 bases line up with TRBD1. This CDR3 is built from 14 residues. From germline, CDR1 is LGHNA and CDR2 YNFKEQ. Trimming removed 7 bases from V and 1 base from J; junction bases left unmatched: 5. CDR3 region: CASNPGQVNYGYTF. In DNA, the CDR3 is TGTGCCAGCAACCCGGGACAGGTTAACTATGGCTACACCTTC.

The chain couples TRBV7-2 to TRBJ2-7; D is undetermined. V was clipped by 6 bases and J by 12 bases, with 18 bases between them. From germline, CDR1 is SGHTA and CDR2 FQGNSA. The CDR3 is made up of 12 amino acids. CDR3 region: CASSLPGQSTYF. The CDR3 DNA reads TGTGCCAGCAGTCTCCCCGGCCAGAGTACGTACTTC.

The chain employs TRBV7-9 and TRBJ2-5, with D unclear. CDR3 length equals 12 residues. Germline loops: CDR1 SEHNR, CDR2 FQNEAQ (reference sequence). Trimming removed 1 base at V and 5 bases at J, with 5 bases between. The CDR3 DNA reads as TGTGCCAGCAGCTTAGGTATGGAGACCCAGTACTTC. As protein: CASSLGMETQYF.

CDR3 sequence: CASSQDGPAVSTDTQYF. The CDR3 DNA sequence: TGCGCCAGCAGCCAAGACGGGCCAGCGGTAAGCACAGATACGCAGTATTTT. V usage is TRBV4-1 and J usage is TRBJ2-3; possible D gene TRBD2, 5 bases. The germline CDR1 and CDR2 sequences are MGHRA and YSYEKL. The CDR3 runs 17 residues. V lost 0 bases and J lost 0, with 13 bases in between.

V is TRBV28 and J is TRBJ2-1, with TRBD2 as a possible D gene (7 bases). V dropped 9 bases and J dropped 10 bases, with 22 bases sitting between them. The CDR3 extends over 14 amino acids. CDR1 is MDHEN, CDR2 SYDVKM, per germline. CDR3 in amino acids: CASGRAGVMGEQFF. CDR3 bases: TGTGCCAGTGGGAGGGCAGGGGTAATGGGGGAGCAGTTCTTC.

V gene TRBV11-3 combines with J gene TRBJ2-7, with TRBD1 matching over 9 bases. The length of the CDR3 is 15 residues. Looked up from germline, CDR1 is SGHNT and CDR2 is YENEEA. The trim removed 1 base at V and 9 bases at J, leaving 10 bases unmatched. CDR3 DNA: TGTGCCAGCAGCTTAGGAGGGGACAGGGACGATCGGCAGTACTTC. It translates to CASSLGGDRDDRQYF.

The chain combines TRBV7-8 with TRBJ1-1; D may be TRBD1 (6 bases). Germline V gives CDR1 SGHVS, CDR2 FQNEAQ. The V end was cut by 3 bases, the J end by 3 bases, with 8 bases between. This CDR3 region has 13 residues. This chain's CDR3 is CASSFSGDTEAFF. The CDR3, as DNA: TGTGCCAGCAGCTTCTCAGGGGACACTGAAGCTTTCTTT.

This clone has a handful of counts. The CDR3 protein is CASRGQSSGANVLTF. As DNA, the CDR3 is TGTGCCAGTAGGGGACAGTCCTCTGGGGCCAACGTCCTGACTTTC. The chain carries TRBV19 and TRBJ2-6; 7 bases are shared with TRBD1. From germline, CDR1 is LNHDA and CDR2 SQIVND (reference sequence). This CDR3 contains 15 residues. Germline trimming cut 6 bases from V and 0 bases from J; bases unmatched to any gene: 2.

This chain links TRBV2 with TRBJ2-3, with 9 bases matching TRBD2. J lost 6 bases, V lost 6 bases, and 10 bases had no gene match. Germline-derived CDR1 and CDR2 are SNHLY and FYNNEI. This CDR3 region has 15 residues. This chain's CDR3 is CASRPRSGGMDTQYF. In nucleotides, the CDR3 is TGTGCCAGCAGGCCCCGTAGCGGGGGTATGGATACGCAGTATTTT.

As DNA, the CDR3 is TGTGCCAGCAGTCTCGACAGGGGGCCCTCACCCCTCCACTTT. It codes for CASSLDRGPSPLHF. The V gene is TRBV6-6, the J gene TRBJ1-6, with 10 bases lining up with TRBD1. The CDR3 has 14 residues. V lost 5 bases to trimming and J lost 10 bases; unmatched junction nucleotides: 5. Germline V gives CDR1 MNHNY, CDR2 SVGAGI (reference sequence).

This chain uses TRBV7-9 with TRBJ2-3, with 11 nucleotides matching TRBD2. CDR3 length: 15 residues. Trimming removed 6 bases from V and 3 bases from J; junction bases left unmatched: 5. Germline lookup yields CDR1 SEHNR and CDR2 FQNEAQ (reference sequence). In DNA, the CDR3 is TGTGCCAGCAGACTTAGCGGGGGGGCAACAGATACGCAGTATTTT. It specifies CASRLSGGATDTQYF.

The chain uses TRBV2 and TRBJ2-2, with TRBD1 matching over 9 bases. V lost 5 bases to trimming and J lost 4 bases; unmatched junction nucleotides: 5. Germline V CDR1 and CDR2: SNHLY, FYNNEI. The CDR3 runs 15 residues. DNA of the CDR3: TGTGCCAGCAGTTTGGACAGGGGCCCCACCGGGGAGCTGTTTTTT. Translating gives CASSLDRGPTGELFF.

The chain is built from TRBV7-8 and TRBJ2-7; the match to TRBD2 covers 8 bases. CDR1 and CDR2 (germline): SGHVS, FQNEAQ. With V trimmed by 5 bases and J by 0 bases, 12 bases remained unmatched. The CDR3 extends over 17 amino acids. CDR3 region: CASSPGGFLPFSYEQYF. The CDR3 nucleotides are TGTGCCAGCAGCCCGGGGGGGTTTTTACCGTTCTCCTACGAGCAGTACTTC.

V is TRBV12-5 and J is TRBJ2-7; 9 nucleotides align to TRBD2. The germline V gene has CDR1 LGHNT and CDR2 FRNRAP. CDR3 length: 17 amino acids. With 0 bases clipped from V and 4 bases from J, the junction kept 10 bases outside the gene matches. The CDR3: CASGLVNISGGPYEQYF. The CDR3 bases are TGTGCTAGTGGTTTGGTAAATATTAGCGGGGGCCCGTACGAGCAGTACTTC.

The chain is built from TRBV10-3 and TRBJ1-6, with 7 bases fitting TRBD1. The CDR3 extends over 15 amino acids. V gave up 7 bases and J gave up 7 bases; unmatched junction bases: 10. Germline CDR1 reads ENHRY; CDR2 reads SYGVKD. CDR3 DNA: TGTGCCATCACAAAAGACAGGGCCTTAAATTCACCCCTCCACTTT. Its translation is CAITKDRALNSPLHF.

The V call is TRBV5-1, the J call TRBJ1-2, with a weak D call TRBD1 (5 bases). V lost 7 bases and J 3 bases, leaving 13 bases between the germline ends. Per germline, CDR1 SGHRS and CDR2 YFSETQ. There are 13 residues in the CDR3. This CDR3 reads CASSWEQDYGYTF. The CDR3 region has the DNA TGCGCCAGCTCTTGGGAACAGGACTATGGCTACACCTTC.